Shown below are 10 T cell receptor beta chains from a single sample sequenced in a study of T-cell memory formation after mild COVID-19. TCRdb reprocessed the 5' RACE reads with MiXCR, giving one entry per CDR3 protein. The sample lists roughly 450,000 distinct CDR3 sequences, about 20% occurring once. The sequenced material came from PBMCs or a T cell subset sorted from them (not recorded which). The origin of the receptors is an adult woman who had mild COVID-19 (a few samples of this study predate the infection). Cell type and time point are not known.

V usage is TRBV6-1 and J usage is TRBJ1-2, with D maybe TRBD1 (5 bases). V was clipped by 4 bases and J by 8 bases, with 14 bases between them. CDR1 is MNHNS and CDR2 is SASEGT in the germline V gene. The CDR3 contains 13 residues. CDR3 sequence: CASSATQGLGYTF. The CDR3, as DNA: TGTGCCAGCAGTGCCACCCAGGGACTCGGCTACACCTTC.

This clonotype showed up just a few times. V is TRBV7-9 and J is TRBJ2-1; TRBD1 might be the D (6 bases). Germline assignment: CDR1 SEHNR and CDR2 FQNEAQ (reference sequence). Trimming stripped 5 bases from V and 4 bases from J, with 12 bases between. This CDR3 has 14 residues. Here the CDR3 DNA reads TGTGCCAGCAGCCACTCGACAGGTTACAATGAGCAGTTCTTC. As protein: CASSHSTGYNEQFF.

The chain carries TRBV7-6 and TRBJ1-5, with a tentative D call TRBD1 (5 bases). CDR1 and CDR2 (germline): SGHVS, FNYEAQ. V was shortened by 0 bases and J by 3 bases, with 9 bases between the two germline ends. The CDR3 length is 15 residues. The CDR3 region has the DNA TGTGCCAGCAGCTTAGCGATGGGGCTCAATCAGCCCCAGCATTTT. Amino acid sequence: CASSLAMGLNQPQHF.

For the CDR3, the DNA is TGTGCCAGCAGCTCGCTTACAGGGGAAGCTTTCTTT. Protein product: CASSSLTGEAFF. J is TRBJ1-1 and V is TRBV5-5; possibly TRBD1 for D (6 bases). Germline CDR1 reads SGHKS; CDR2 reads YYEKEE (reference sequence). The length of the CDR3 is 12 residues. The V end was cut by 3 bases, the J end by 8 bases, with 11 bases between.

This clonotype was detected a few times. The CDR3 sequence: CASSYGTSGSRAYNEQFF. The CDR3, as DNA: TGTGCCAGCAGCTACGGGACTAGCGGGAGTCGGGCCTACAATGAGCAGTTCTTC. V usage is TRBV7-2 and J usage is TRBJ2-1; TRBD2 matches at 14 bases. The CDR3 is 18 residues long. Trimming at V came to 4 bases and at J to 2 bases, leaving 7 bases not matched to a gene. The germline gives CDR1 SGHTA, CDR2 FQGNSA.

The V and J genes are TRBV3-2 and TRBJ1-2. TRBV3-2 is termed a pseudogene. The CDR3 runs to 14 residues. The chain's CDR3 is CASSYGETNYGYTF. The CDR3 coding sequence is TGTGCCAGCAGCTACGGGGAGACTAACTATGGCTACACCTTC.

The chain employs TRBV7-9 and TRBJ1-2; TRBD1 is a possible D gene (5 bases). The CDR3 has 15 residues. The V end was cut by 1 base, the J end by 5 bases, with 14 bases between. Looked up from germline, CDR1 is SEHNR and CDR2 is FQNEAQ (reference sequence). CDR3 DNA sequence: TGTGCCAGCAGCTTAGGCCCCTGGCAGGGTTATGGCTACACCTTC. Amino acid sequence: CASSLGPWQGYGYTF.

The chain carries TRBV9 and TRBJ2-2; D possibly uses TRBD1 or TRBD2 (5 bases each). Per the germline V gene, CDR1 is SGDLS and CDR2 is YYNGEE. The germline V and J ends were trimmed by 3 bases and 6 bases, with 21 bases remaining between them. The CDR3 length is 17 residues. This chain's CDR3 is CASSGGTYPSSAGELFF. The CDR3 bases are TGTGCCAGCAGCGGGGGGACCTACCCCTCAAGCGCCGGGGAGCTGTTTTTT. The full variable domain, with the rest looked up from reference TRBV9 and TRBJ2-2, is DSGVTQTPKHLITATGQRVTLRCSPRSGDLSVYWYQQSLDQGLQFLIQYYNGEERAKGNILERFSAQQFPDLHSELNLSSLELGDSALYFCASSGGTYPSSAGELFFGEGSRLTVL.

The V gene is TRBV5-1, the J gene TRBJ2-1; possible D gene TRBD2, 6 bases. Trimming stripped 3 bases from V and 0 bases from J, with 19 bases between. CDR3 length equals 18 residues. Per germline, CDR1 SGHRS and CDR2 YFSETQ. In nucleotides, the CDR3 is TGCGCCAGCAGCTGGACCGGGGCCGGGGGACCCTCCTACAATGAGCAGTTCTTC. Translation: CASSWTGAGGPSYNEQFF. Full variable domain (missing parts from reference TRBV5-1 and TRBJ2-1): KAGVTQTPRYLIKTRGQQVTLSCSPISGHRSVSWYQQTPGQGLQFLFEYFSETQRNKGNFPGRFSGRQFSNSRSEMNVSTLELGDSALYLCASSWTGAGGPSYNEQFFGPGTRLTVL.

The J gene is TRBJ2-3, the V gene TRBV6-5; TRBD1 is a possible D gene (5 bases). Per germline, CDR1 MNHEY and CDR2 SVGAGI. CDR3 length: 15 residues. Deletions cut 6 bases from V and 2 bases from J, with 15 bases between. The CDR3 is CASSPRQRATDTQYF. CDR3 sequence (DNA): TGTGCCAGCAGCCCTCGACAGAGAGCCACAGATACGCAGTATTTT.